Listed below are T cell receptor beta chains from one sample, sequenced in a study of blood T cell repertoires in COVID-19. Data came from immunoSEQ multiplex PCR; TCRdb stores just in-frame clones and leaves some out. There are roughly 180,000 clones in the sample; under 90% occur only once, and over 15% lies in the top ten. The sample consisted of PBMCs or T cells enriched from blood (not recorded which). The receptor set was obtained from a man between 60 and 70 years old who had recovered from COVID-19. Both conserved end residues are part of each CDR3. Each record gives: V gene, D gene, J gene, clone size, CDR3 protein, CDR3 DNA. The D gene is left open where the match is weak. Expanded clones are given a class, and other clones once, few, many or no size at all.

>TRBV3-1/TRBV3-2|NA|TRBJ1-4|NA
CASSDGTREKLFF
TGTGCCAGCAGCGACGGGACTCGAGAAAAACTGTTTTTT
>TRBV5-1|NA|TRBJ2-5|NA
CASSVRGQETQYF
TGCGCCAGCAGCGTCAGGGGCCAAGAGACCCAGTACTTC
>TRBV4-1|TRBD2|TRBJ2-7|NA
CASSQGFSAGGPSYEQYF
TGCGCCAGCAGCCAAGGTTTCTCAGCGGGAGGGCCTTCTTACGAGCAGTACTTC
>TRBV14|NA|TRBJ2-2|NA
CASNPTGTTGELFF
TGTGCCAGCAACCCAACAGGGACCACCGGGGAGCTGTTTTTT
>TRBV27|NA|TRBJ1-2|NA
CASSPQGSNYGYTF
TGTGCCAGCAGTCCCCAGGGGTCTAACTATGGCTACACCTTC
>TRBV4-1|TRBD1|TRBJ2-7|few
CASSQAAGGIYEQYF
TGCGCCAGCAGCCAAGCGGCAGGGGGAATTTACGAGCAGTACTTC
>TRBV3-1/TRBV3-2|TRBD2|TRBJ2-1|few
CASSPGLAGVEQFF
TGTGCCAGCAGCCCGGGACTAGCGGGAGTAGAGCAGTTCTTC
>TRBV7-9|TRBD2|TRBJ2-2|NA
CASSPSGRADTGELFF
TGTGCCAGCAGCCCGAGCGGGAGGGCCGACACCGGGGAGCTGTTTTTT
>TRBV2|NA|TRBJ1-6|NA
CASRTEFNSPLHF
TGTGCCAGCCGGACTGAGTTTAATTCACCCCTCCACTTT
>TRBV11-2|NA|TRBJ1-1|NA
CASSAARGNTEAFF
TGTGCCAGCAGCGCCGCCAGGGGCAACACTGAAGCTTTCTTT
>TRBV9|NA|TRBJ1-6|NA
CASSVAGANSPLHF
TGTGCCAGCAGCGTAGCAGGGGCTAATTCACCCCTCCACTTT
>TRBV7-6|TRBD1|TRBJ2-1|few
CASSPSDRPSYNEQFF
TGTGCCAGCAGCCCGTCGGACAGGCCCTCCTACAATGAGCAGTTCTTC
>TRBV3-1/TRBV3-2|NA|TRBJ2-3|NA
CASSHRAGSTDTQYF
TGTGCCAGCAGCCACCGAGCGGGCAGCACAGATACGCAGTATTTT
>TRBV29-1|TRBD2|TRBJ2-1|NA
CSVRGGLYNEQFF
TGCAGCGTCCGGGGGGGCCTCTACAATGAGCAGTTCTTC
>TRBV19|TRBD1|TRBJ1-5|NA
CATPGQGYQPQHF
TGTGCCACCCCGGGACAGGGGTATCAGCCCCAGCATTTT
>TRBV7-2|TRBD2|TRBJ2-1|NA
CASSLDRTSGGRNEQFF
TGTGCCAGCAGCCTTGATCGGACTAGCGGGGGGAGAAATGAGCAGTTCTTC
>TRBV5-6|NA|TRBJ2-5|once
CASSWGPGPLQETQYF
TGTGCCAGCAGCTGGGGGCCGGGACCCCTACAAGAGACCCAGTACTTC
>TRBV7-3|NA|TRBJ2-1|NA
CASSPTRSSYNEQFF
TGTGCCAGCAGCCCCACACGCAGCTCCTACAATGAGCAGTTCTTC
>TRBV10-3|NA|TRBJ2-1|NA
CAISESADPRGKGEQFF
TGTGCCATCAGTGAGTCTGCGGATCCAAGGGGCAAAGGGGAGCAGTTCTTC
>TRBV14|TRBD2|TRBJ2-1|once
CASSQGILAGVEQFF
TGTGCCAGCAGCCAAGGGATTCTAGCGGGGGTTGAGCAGTTCTTC
>TRBV19|TRBD1|TRBJ2-3|NA
CASRKRDSYTDTQYF
TGTGCCAGTAGGAAGAGGGACAGTTACACAGATACGCAGTATTTT
>TRBV6-5|TRBD1|TRBJ1-4|NA
CASSPDRPGNEKLFF
TGTGCCAGCAGTCCGGACAGGCCGGGTAATGAAAAACTGTTTTTT
>TRBV5-1|NA|TRBJ1-1|NA
CASSATMNTEAFF
TGCGCCAGCTCGGCGACTATGAACACTGAAGCTTTCTTT
>TRBV7-9|NA|TRBJ1-5|NA
CASSQAGNQPQHF
TGTGCCAGCAGCCAGGCGGGTAATCAGCCCCAGCATTTT
>TRBV11-2|TRBD2|TRBJ2-3|NA
CASSFRGLAGSTDTQYF
TGTGCCAGCAGCTTCAGGGGCTTAGCGGGAAGCACAGATACGCAGTATTTT
>TRBV19|NA|TRBJ2-7|NA
CASSIPGPAYEQYF
TGTGCCAGTAGTATTCCAGGTCCAGCCTACGAGCAGTACTTC
>TRBV4-1|NA|TRBJ1-4|NA
CASSRERGGKLFF
TGCGCCAGCAGCCGAGAGAGAGGGGGAAAACTGTTTTTT
>TRBV28|NA|TRBJ2-3|NA
CASSLSGQGTDTQYF
TGTGCCAGCAGTTTATCTGGGCAGGGTACAGATACGCAGTATTTT
>TRBV28|NA|TRBJ1-5|once
CASSSPPMGANQPQHF
TGTGCCAGCAGCTCCCCCCCCATGGGGGCCAATCAGCCCCAGCATTTT
>TRBV5-5|NA|TRBJ1-1|NA
CASSLGVTEAFF
TGTGCCAGCAGCCTTGGAGTCACTGAAGCTTTCTTT
>TRBV11-1|NA|TRBJ1-6|NA
CASSSRGPQNSPLHF
TGTGCCAGCAGCTCCCGTGGGCCGCAAAATTCACCCCTCCACTTT
>TRBV28|NA|TRBJ2-1|NA
CASIHPLYNEQFF
TGTGCCAGCATCCATCCACTCTACAATGAGCAGTTCTTC
>TRBV9|NA|TRBJ2-7|once
CASSAGGAPEQYF
TGTGCCAGCAGCGCCGGTGGGGCGCCCGAGCAGTACTTC
>TRBV10-3|NA|TRBJ1-4|NA
CAISEVSTNEKLFF
TGTGCCATCAGTGAGGTCTCGACTAATGAAAAACTGTTTTTT
>TRBV28|TRBD1|TRBJ2-6|NA
CASTPQQGALTF
TGTGCCAGCACTCCCCAACAGGGGGCCCTGACTTTC
>TRBV29-1|TRBD1|TRBJ2-5|few
CSGGQGGETQYF
TGCAGCGGGGGACAGGGTGGCGAGACCCAGTACTTC
>TRBV21-1|NA|TRBJ2-3|NA
CASSAKGLAVGGTSTDTQYF
TGTGCCAGCAGCGCGAAGGGACTAGCGGTAGGGGGAACAAGCACAGATACGCAGTATTTT
>TRBV5-1|TRBD1|TRBJ1-2|many
CASSLGARQGDGYTF
TGCGCCAGCAGCTTGGGGGCCCGACAGGGGGACGGCTACACCTTC
>TRBV28|NA|TRBJ1-1|NA
CAIGDRETEAFF
TGTGCCATCGGAGACCGGGAGACTGAAGCTTTCTTT
>TRBV19|NA|TRBJ1-1|NA
CASSISVGSNEAFF
TGTGCCAGTAGTATATCGGTGGGGAGCAATGAAGCTTTCTTT
>TRBV4-1|NA|TRBJ2-1|NA
CASSQDMPGPSNEQFF
TGCGCCAGCAGCCAAGATATGCCGGGTCCTAGTAATGAGCAGTTCTTC
>TRBV30|NA|TRBJ1-6|NA
CAYEGGYDNSPLHF
TGTGCCTATGAAGGGGGTTATGATAATTCACCCCTCCACTTT
>TRBV7-9|TRBD2|TRBJ2-1|NA
CASSFGASGGYNEQFF
TGTGCCAGCAGCTTCGGGGCTAGCGGGGGTTACAATGAGCAGTTCTTC
>TRBV19|TRBD2|TRBJ2-1|NA
CASKLGGSLGEQFF
TGTGCCAGTAAACTAGGCGGGAGCTTGGGGGAGCAGTTCTTC
>TRBV10-3|TRBD1|TRBJ2-2|NA
CAISRGLDREANTGELFF
TGTGCCATCAGTCGGGGCCTGGACAGGGAAGCTAACACCGGGGAGCTGTTTTTT
>TRBV19|TRBD2|TRBJ2-3|NA
CASSLTSGAYTDTQYF
TGTGCCAGTAGTCTGACTAGCGGGGCGTACACAGATACGCAGTATTTT
>TRBV5-6|TRBD1|TRBJ2-3|NA
CASRGDRASTDTQYF
TGTGCCAGCAGGGGGGACAGGGCGAGCACAGATACGCAGTATTTT
>TRBV7-3|TRBD2|TRBJ2-3|NA
CASSSGLASTDTQYF
TGTGCCAGCAGCTCGGGACTAGCTAGCACAGATACGCAGTATTTT
>TRBV6-2/TRBV6-3|TRBD2|TRBJ2-1|NA
CASSYTSGAYNEQFF
TGTGCCAGCAGTTACACTAGCGGGGCATACAATGAGCAGTTCTTC
>TRBV2|NA|TRBJ2-5|NA
CAVQGRETQYF
TGTGCCGTACAGGGAAGAGAGACCCAGTACTTC
>TRBV5-4|NA|TRBJ1-6|NA
CASSLGSPNNSPLHF
TGTGCCAGCAGCTTGGGTTCCCCTAATAATTCACCCCTCCACTTT
>TRBV7-8|NA|TRBJ2-7|NA
CASSDISLRSYEQYF
TGTGCCAGCAGCGACATTTCCCTCCGATCCTACGAGCAGTACTTC
>TRBV9|TRBD2|TRBJ2-3|NA
CASSPRGGDTQYF
TGTGCCAGCAGCCCCCGGGGGGGAGATACGCAGTATTTT